One and the same sample provided the 27 T cell receptor beta chains below, sequenced in a study of T cell responses to AZD1222 COVID-19 vaccine. Sequencing used immunoSEQ multiplex PCR; TCRdb keeps in-frame clones, though not all of them. The sample lists over 100,000 clones, more than 75% occurring once. The sequencing here drew on peripheral blood, taken on day 0 of AZD1222 vaccination. The receptors shown here come from an adult in good health.

The V and J genes are TRBV29-1 and TRBJ1-2, with D unresolved. Germline values: CDR1 SQVTM, CDR2 ANQGSEA. V shed 4 bases and J shed 8 bases, with 11 bases lying between them. The CDR3 length is 11 residues. For the CDR3, the DNA is TGCAGCGTTGGAGAGGGTAAAGGCTACACCTTC. Residues: CSVGEGKGYTF.

This chain joins TRBV27 and TRBJ2-1; D possibly matches TRBD1 or TRBD2 (6 bases each). The CDR3 contains 15 residues. Germline CDR1 MNHEY, CDR2 SMNVEV (reference sequence). The ends were cut back, 3 bases at V and 1 base at J, with 10 bases in the middle. The CDR3 region is CASSLVGGSYNEQFF. CDR3 nucleotides: TGTGCCAGCAGTTTGGTAGGGGGGTCCTACAATGAGCAGTTCTTC.

The chain couples TRBV11-3 to TRBJ2-3, with unresolved D. Germline V gene lookup returns CDR1 SGHNT and CDR2 YENEEA. The V and J ends lost 1 base and 2 bases respectively, with 10 bases between them. The CDR3 runs to 15 residues. The CDR3 here is CASSLGSTNTDTQYF. The CDR3 nucleotides read TGTGCCAGCAGCTTAGGGAGCACAAACACAGATACGCAGTATTTT.

The rearrangement joins TRBV7-8 to TRBJ1-3; no definite D call. The CDR3 totals 14 residues. Per germline, CDR1 SGHVS and CDR2 FQNEAQ. The V end was cut by 1 base, the J end by 4 bases, with 8 bases between. This CDR3 is CASSLGDSGNTIYF. The CDR3 coding sequence is TGTGCCAGCAGCTTAGGGGATTCAGGAAACACCATATATTTT.

This clone has only one observation. CDR3 protein: CASSPQYNEQFF. In DNA form, the CDR3 reads TGTGCCAGCAGCCCCCAGTACAATGAGCAGTTCTTC. The chain is built from TRBV16 and TRBJ2-1, with D uncertain. The germline V gene has CDR1 KGHSY and CDR2 FQNENV. The CDR3 loop spans 12 amino acids. V was pared by 4 bases and J by 4 bases, with 5 bases between.

The chain employs TRBV5-4 and TRBJ2-7; no definite D call. This CDR3 contains 14 residues. The germline V and J ends were trimmed by 4 bases and 2 bases, with 13 bases remaining between them. Germline V gives CDR1 SGHNT, CDR2 YYREEE (reference sequence). In nucleotides, the CDR3 is TGTGCCAGCAGCACCCCTATAAAGCCCTACGAGCAGTACTTC. Its protein product is CASSTPIKPYEQYF.

The V call is TRBV25-1, the J call TRBJ2-6, with D hard to call. CDR3 length: 17 residues. CDR1 is MGHDK and CDR2 is SYGVNS in the germline V gene. The V and J ends lost 4 bases and 0 bases respectively, with 13 bases between them. The CDR3 coding sequence is TGTGCCAGCAGTGGTATGGAGATCCGCTCTGGGGCCAACGTCCTGACTTTC. Residues: CASSGMEIRSGANVLTF.

As DNA, the CDR3 is TGTGCCAGCAGCAGTGCAGGGTCGGTCACTGAAGCTTTCTTT. It translates to CASSSAGSVTEAFF. The chain couples TRBV11-1 to TRBJ1-1; weak D call: TRBD1 (5 bases). Between the trimmed V and J ends, which lost 5 bases and 4 bases, there was a span of 14 bases. The CDR3 consists of 14 residues. Germline CDR1 is SGHAT and CDR2 is FQDESV (reference sequence).

This chain joins TRBV5-4 and TRBJ2-7; TRBD2 is a possible D gene (6 bases). The germline gives CDR1 SGHNT, CDR2 YYREEE (reference sequence). The CDR3 runs to 13 residues. Between the trimmed V and J ends, which lost 8 bases and 1 base, there was a span of 13 bases. The CDR3 bases are TGTGCCAGTAGGGGTCGGGAGTCCTACGAGCAGTACTTC. Translating it yields CASRGRESYEQYF.

The rearrangement uses TRBV12-3 or TRBV12-4 and TRBJ1-1; D not resolved. This CDR3 region has 13 residues. Trimming removed 4 bases at V and 1 base at J, with 7 bases between. CDR3: CASSSSRNTEAFF. CDR3 coding DNA: TGTGCCAGCAGTTCCTCCAGGAACACTGAAGCTTTCTTT.

This rearrangement joins TRBV11-2 to TRBJ2-7, with 8 positions matching TRBD2. The J segment lost 5 bases and the V segment lost 0 bases, leaving 6 bases of the junction unmatched. The germline V gene encodes CDR1 SGHAT and CDR2 FQNNGV. The CDR3 runs to 15 residues. As DNA, the CDR3 is TGTGCCAGCAGCTTAGAGTGGGCGGGGGGCCACGAGCAGTACTTC. It is translated as CASSLEWAGGHEQYF.

This clone appeared once. This rearrangement joins TRBV10-3 to TRBJ2-7; D gene ambiguous. V was cut by 3 bases and J by 0 bases, with 18 bases left in between. Germline CDR1 ENHRY, CDR2 SYGVKD. The CDR3 is 17 amino acids. CDR3 region: CAISDVARGRTSYEQYF. The DNA for the CDR3 is TGTGCCATCAGTGATGTAGCTCGTGGCCGAACCTCCTACGAGCAGTACTTC.

J is TRBJ1-5 and V is TRBV5-5; maybe TRBD1 (6 bases). The germline CDR1 and CDR2 sequences are SGHKS and YYEKEE (reference sequence). V was cut by 2 bases and J by 7 bases, with 13 bases left in between. The length of the CDR3 is 14 residues. CDR3 residues: CASSLGQGSQPQHF. CDR3 DNA sequence: TGTGCCAGCAGCTTAGGGCAGGGGTCCCAGCCCCAGCATTTT.

The chain employs TRBV7-8 and TRBJ1-2; D uncertain. CDR1 is SGHVS and CDR2 is FQNEAQ in the germline V gene. The V and J ends lost 5 bases and 2 bases respectively, with 9 bases between them. The CDR3 runs 13 residues. The DNA for the CDR3 is TGTGCCAGCAGCCCGACGGGAAACTATGGCTACACCTTC. The encoded protein is CASSPTGNYGYTF.

The chain links TRBV4-3 to TRBJ2-3; maybe TRBD1 (6 bases). Germline CDR1 LGHNA, CDR2 YSLEER. V was trimmed by 1 base and J by 2 bases, leaving 10 bases between them. CDR3 size: 15 residues. DNA of the CDR3: TGCGCCAGCAGCCAAGTACGGGACAACACAGATACGCAGTATTTT. Translating gives CASSQVRDNTDTQYF.

This chain connects TRBV11-1 to TRBJ1-5; D not resolved. Trimming cost V 3 bases and J 5 bases, with 8 bases left between them. This CDR3 region has 13 residues. Germline CDR1 and CDR2: SGHAT and FQDESV (reference sequence). CDR3 DNA sequence: TGTGCCAGCAGCTTGTGGGAGGATCAGCCCCAGCATTTT. Its translation: CASSLWEDQPQHF.

The CDR3 sequence: CASSFREGYEQYF. The CDR3 nucleotides are TGTGCCAGCAGCTTTAGGGAGGGGTACGAGCAGTACTTC. The chain uses TRBV7-8 and TRBJ2-7; TRBD2 aligns across 7 bases. Germline V gives CDR1 SGHVS, CDR2 FQNEAQ. This CDR3 is built from 13 residues. J lost 4 bases, V lost 3 bases, and 3 bases had no gene match. Together with reference TRBV7-8 and TRBJ2-7, the CDR3 gives the full variable domain: GAGVSQSPRYKVAKRGQDVALRCDPISGHVSLFWYQQALGQGPEFLTYFQNEAQLDKSGLPSDRFFAERPEGSVSTLKIQRTQQEDSAVYLCASSFREGYEQYFGPGTRLTVT.

The gene calls are TRBV19 and TRBJ2-2; perhaps D is TRBD1 or TRBD2 (5 bases each). The germline gives CDR1 LNHDA, CDR2 SQIVND (reference sequence). The CDR3 runs to 16 residues. Trimming pared 0 bases from V and 4 bases from J, leaving 12 bases between. This CDR3 reads CASSIDLQGPTGELFF. The CDR3 region has the DNA TGTGCCAGTAGTATAGATCTCCAGGGACCCACCGGGGAGCTGTTTTTT. The whole variable domain, filled in from reference TRBV19 and TRBJ2-2, reads DGGITQSPKYLFRKEGQNVTLSCEQNLNHDAMYWYRQDPGQGLRLIYYSQIVNDFQKGDIAEGYSVSREKKESFPLTVTSAQKNPTAFYLCASSIDLQGPTGELFFGEGSRLTVL.

The V and J genes are TRBV7-3 and TRBJ2-2; TRBD1 is a possible D gene (5 bases). The CDR3 consists of 14 residues. The V end was cut by 7 bases, the J end by 6 bases, with 15 bases between. CDR1 and CDR2 (germline): SGHTA, FQGTGA. Written as DNA, the CDR3 is TGTGCCAGCACCCGATGGCAGGGCGCCGGGGAGCTGTTTTTT. This sequence encodes CASTRWQGAGELFF.

The J gene is TRBJ2-6, the V gene TRBV7-8; possibly TRBD1 for D (5 bases). V was clipped by 5 bases and J by 4 bases, with 9 bases between them. The CDR3 has 14 residues. CDR1 and CDR2 (germline): SGHVS, FQNEAQ. CDR3 residues: CASSTRTGANVLTF. CDR3 bases: TGTGCCAGCAGCACACGGACAGGGGCCAACGTCCTGACTTTC. The full variable domain, with the rest looked up from reference TRBV7-8 and TRBJ2-6, is GAGVSQSPRYKVAKRGQDVALRCDPISGHVSLFWYQQALGQGPEFLTYFQNEAQLDKSGLPSDRFFAERPEGSVSTLKIQRTQQEDSAVYLCASSTRTGANVLTFGAGSRLTVL.

This chain links TRBV6-1 with TRBJ1-1; 7 bases fit TRBD1. Losses at the gene ends were 3 bases for V and 11 bases for J; bases not matched to a gene: 15. From germline, CDR1 is MNHNS and CDR2 SASEGT. There are 15 residues in the CDR3. CDR3 in amino acids: CASSDEGGARNGAFF. The CDR3 DNA follows: TGTGCCAGCAGTGATGAAGGGGGCGCGAGGAACGGGGCTTTCTTT.

CDR3 sequence (DNA): TGTGCCAGCAGTCGGCGTGAGCAGTTCTTC. Amino acids: CASSRREQFF. The chain links TRBV2 to TRBJ2-1; no clear D gene. Per germline, CDR1 SNHLY and CDR2 FYNNEI. CDR3 length equals 10 residues. The germline V and J ends were trimmed by 5 bases and 9 bases, with 5 bases remaining between them.

This clone has just one count. J is TRBJ1-2 and V is TRBV7-2; TRBD1 is a possible D gene (5 bases). CDR3 length: 14 amino acids. CDR1 is SGHTA and CDR2 is FQGNSA in the germline V gene. The V end lost 1 base, the J end lost 7 bases, and 13 bases lay between the germline ends. The CDR3 protein is CASSLVAGTFGYTF. The DNA for the CDR3 is TGTGCCAGCAGCTTAGTGGCAGGGACTTTTGGCTACACCTTC.

This clone has just a few counts. V gene TRBV5-1 combines with J gene TRBJ1-4; D is uncertain. V was trimmed by 4 bases and J by 0 bases, leaving 10 bases between them. The CDR3 loop spans 15 amino acids. CDR1 is SGHRS and CDR2 is YFSETQ in the germline V gene. The CDR3 DNA reads TGCGCCAGCAGCCCCCAGACGGCAACTAATGAAAAACTGTTTTTT. This sequence encodes CASSPQTATNEKLFF.

The CDR3 protein is CASSLDGGTGGNGYTF. The CDR3 DNA is TGTGCCAGCAGCTTAGACGGCGGGACAGGGGGCAATGGCTACACCTTC. V is TRBV7-9 and J is TRBJ1-2; 12 bases align to TRBD1. The CDR3 is made up of 16 amino acids. CDR1 is SEHNR and CDR2 is FQNEAQ in the germline V gene (reference sequence). Unmatched junction bases numbered 6, after V lost 1 base and J lost 6 bases.

This clone is a singleton in its sample. The rearrangement uses TRBV4-2 and TRBJ1-5; 7 positions agree with TRBD1. Germline V gene sequence: CDR1 LGHNA, CDR2 YNFKEQ. After removal of 6 bases from V and 3 bases from J, the junction contained 8 bases not matched to a gene. The CDR3 covers 15 residues. The CDR3 region has the DNA TGTGCCAGCAGGGCTACAGGGGACCTCAATCAGCCCCAGCATTTT. Protein: CASRATGDLNQPQHF.

This chain links TRBV27 with TRBJ1-1, with unresolved D. The germline CDR1 and CDR2 sequences are MNHEY and SMNVEV (reference sequence). The CDR3 spans 15 residues. Trimming took 1 base from V and 7 from J, leaving 16 bases between them. CDR3 sequence (DNA): TGTGCCAGCAGTTTATTCCGGGGTACCCTGTTTGAAGCTTTCTTT. As protein: CASSLFRGTLFEAFF.